The sample holds a few counts of the clone carrying this T cell receptor beta chain. Its antigen remains unknown. 5'RACE primed at constant segments yielded TCR alpha and TCR beta cDNA libraries bearing sample barcodes and UMIs. TCRdb re-called the 5' RACE reads with MiXCR, one entry per CDR3 protein. The sample has about 400,000 distinct CDR3 sequences; under 15% are singletons. These data are taken from a study of T-cell memory formation after mild COVID-19. On the study more broadly: The study found TCR clusters largely donor specific.

Germline V gives CDR1 MNHNY, CDR2 SVGAGI (reference sequence). V shed 8 bases and J shed 2 bases, with 22 bases lying between them. The CDR3 is 18 residues long. General observations from the study: Researchers found some responding clones in pre-infection memory, a sign that cross-reactive memory joined. Shrinking CD4+ clones were chiefly CM and EM; CD8+ ones were chiefly EMRA.

The receptor was derived from a man between 18 and 35 years old who had mild COVID-19 (a few samples of this study predate the infection). Cell type and time point are not known. The sequencing input was PBMCs or a T cell subset sorted from them (not recorded which). The V call is TRBV6-6, the J call TRBJ2-6; tentatively, D is TRBD2 (5 bases). CDR3 region: CASFSLRGWSPGANVLTF. The CDR3 bases are TGTGCCAGCTTCTCTCTCCGGGGATGGAGCCCTGGGGCCAACGTCCTGACTTTC.